A single sample gave rise to the 19 T cell receptor beta chains below, sequenced in a study of PD-L1 blockade in urothelial cancer. Generated by immunoSEQ multiplex PCR, the TCRdb table keeps only in-frame clones and is missing some. Among about 130,000 clones listed, about 82% were seen once. Time point specified: peripheral blood 6 weeks after treatment start. This sample comprised PBMCs, obtained around atezolizumab (anti-PD-L1) treatment. The receptors here all came from a man aged 45-65 years with urothelial cancer.

The J gene is TRBJ2-3, the V gene TRBV30, with 10 bases fitting TRBD1. V was pared by 2 bases and J by 6 bases, with 8 bases of the junction left unmatched. CDR1 GTSNPN and CDR2 SVGIG come from the germline V gene (reference sequence). This CDR3 has 15 amino acids. The CDR3 is CAWSLRDRGGDTQYF. In DNA, the CDR3 is TGTGCCTGGAGTCTAAGGGACAGGGGAGGTGATACGCAGTATTTT.

The chain combines TRBV25-1 with TRBJ2-3, with 11 bases matching TRBD2. Germline loops: CDR1 MGHDK, CDR2 SYGVNS. V gave up 6 bases and J gave up 2 bases; unmatched junction bases: 4. The CDR3 extends over 15 amino acids. CDR3 amino acids: CASRGTSGPTDTQYF. The CDR3 region has the DNA TGTGCCAGCAGGGGGACTAGCGGACCCACAGATACGCAGTATTTT. The full variable domain, its missing parts supplied by reference TRBV25-1 and TRBJ2-3, is EADIYQTPRYLVIGTGKKITLECSQTMGHDKMYWYQQDPGMELHLIHYSYGVNSTEKGDLSSESTVSRIRTEHFPLTLESARPSHTSQYLCASRGTSGPTDTQYFGPGTRLTVL.

CDR3 in DNA: TGTGCCAGCAGCCCCGGACAGGGAGCAAATTCACCCCTCCACTTT. Protein: CASSPGQGANSPLHF. The chain is built from TRBV28 and TRBJ1-6; 8 bases line up with TRBD1. CDR1 MDHEN and CDR2 SYDVKM come from the germline V gene. Unmatched junction bases numbered 8, after V lost 6 bases and J lost 7 bases. The CDR3 totals 15 residues.

The chain combines TRBV5-1 with TRBJ2-7; 10 bases align to TRBD2. The V gene end was trimmed by 7 bases and the J gene end by 5 bases; junction bases not matched to a gene: 9. Germline loops: CDR1 SGHRS, CDR2 YFSETQ. This CDR3 region has 14 residues. CDR3 sequence reads: CASGKLAGQDEQYF. The CDR3 nucleotides are TGCGCCAGCGGCAAACTAGCGGGACAGGACGAGCAGTACTTC.

The rearrangement uses TRBV30 and TRBJ2-2; the match to TRBD2 covers 8 bases. Germline V CDR1 and CDR2: GTSNPN, SVGIG (reference sequence). The CDR3 sequence is 16 residues long. With 0 bases clipped from V and 6 bases from J, the junction kept 9 bases outside the gene matches. CDR3 loop: CAWSVSGLVLAGELFF. The CDR3 nucleotides read TGTGCCTGGAGTGTATCGGGACTAGTTCTCGCCGGGGAGCTGTTTTTT. The variable domain in full, completed from reference TRBV30 and TRBJ2-2, reads SQTIHQWPATLVQPVGSPLSLECTVEGTSNPNLYWYRQAAGRGLQLLFYSVGIGQISSEVPQNLSASRPQDRQFILSSKKLLLSDSGFYLCAWSVSGLVLAGELFFGEGSRLTVL.

The chain is built from TRBV7-9 and TRBJ1-2; D call uncertain. The V and J ends lost 3 bases and 2 bases respectively, with 10 bases between them. Germline V gene sequence: CDR1 SEHNR, CDR2 FQNEAQ (reference sequence). There are 14 residues in the CDR3. This chain's CDR3 is CASSFFSSNYGYTF. Written as DNA, the CDR3 is TGTGCCAGCAGCTTTTTTTCGTCGAACTATGGCTACACCTTC.

This CDR3 reads CASSRAHRDNEQFF. CDR3 bases: TGTGCCAGCAGTCGCGCCCACAGGGATAATGAGCAGTTCTTC. This chain joins TRBV6-5 and TRBJ2-1; a possible D gene is TRBD1 (6 bases). CDR3 length equals 14 residues. CDR1 MNHEY and CDR2 SVGAGI come from the germline V gene. The ends were cut back, 5 bases at V and 7 bases at J, with 15 bases in the middle.

This rearrangement joins TRBV28 to TRBJ1-3, with 7 nucleotides matching TRBD1. Losses at the gene ends were 5 bases for V and 0 bases for J; bases not matched to a gene: 7. In germline, CDR1 is MDHEN, CDR2 SYDVKM. The CDR3 is 16 amino acids. CDR3 region: CASSPDRAHSGNTIYF. The CDR3 DNA reads as TGTGCCAGCAGTCCCGACAGGGCCCACTCTGGAAACACCATATATTTT.

The chain links TRBV15 to TRBJ2-3; D gene ambiguous. This CDR3 is built from 15 residues. Germline values: CDR1 LNHNV, CDR2 YYDKDF (reference sequence). With 3 bases removed from V and 2 bases from J, the gap between germline ends came to 12 bases. CDR3 DNA sequence: TGTGCCACCAGCAGTATTGAGCAAATCACAGATACGCAGTATTTT. Translating it yields CATSSIEQITDTQYF.

The chain employs TRBV5-6 and TRBJ1-3; D is uncertain. CDR1 and CDR2 (germline): SGHDT, YYEEEE. The CDR3 is 13 residues long. V shed 3 bases and J shed 8 bases, with 12 bases lying between them. CDR3 loop: CASSSPPVDTIYF. CDR3 in DNA: TGTGCCAGCAGCTCCCCCCCAGTCGACACCATATATTTT. The entire variable domain, with the rest obtained from reference TRBV5-6 and TRBJ1-3, is as follows: DAGVTQSPTHLIKTRGQQVTLRCSPKSGHDTVSWYQQALGQGPQFIFQYYEEEERQRGNFPDRFSGHQFPNYSSELNVNALLLGDSALYLCASSSPPVDTIYFGEGSWLTVV.

This clone was picked up one time. The CDR3 protein is CASSWTGLTEKLFF. The CDR3 bases are TGTGCCAGCAGCTGGACAGGGTTGACTGAAAAACTGTTTTTT. The chain uses TRBV5-8 and TRBJ1-4; 8 nucleotides line up with TRBD1. Germline trimming cut 3 bases from V and 7 bases from J; bases unmatched to any gene: 5. Germline CDR1 reads SGHTS; CDR2 reads YDEGEE. The CDR3 extends over 14 amino acids.

This rearrangement joins TRBV14 to TRBJ1-1; D is unresolved. Trimming stripped 6 bases from V and 1 base from J, with 9 bases between. Germline V CDR1 and CDR2: SGHDN, FVKESK. The CDR3 totals 13 residues. The CDR3 region has the DNA TGTGCCAGCAGGCGACATTCGAACACTGAAGCTTTCTTT. It specifies CASRRHSNTEAFF. Combining the CDR3 with reference TRBV14 and TRBJ1-1 gives the whole variable domain EAGVTQFPSHSVIEKGQTVTLRCDPISGHDNLYWYRRVMGKEIKFLLHFVKESKQDESGMPNNRFLAERTGGTYSTLKVQPAELEDSGVYFCASRRHSNTEAFFGQGTRLTVV.

This chain joins TRBV6-5 and TRBJ2-7; D gene unclear. The length of the CDR3 is 12 residues. Trimming stripped 8 bases from V and 2 bases from J, with 10 bases between. Germline lookup yields CDR1 MNHEY and CDR2 SVGAGI. The CDR3 DNA is TGTGCCAGCTTTAGCCCTACCTACGAGCAGTACTTC. It codes for CASFSPTYEQYF.

Turning to this clone: A much larger clone is a single base away; this may be a read error. V gene TRBV9 combines with J gene TRBJ2-2, with D perhaps matching TRBD1 (6 bases). Germline-derived CDR1 and CDR2 are SGDLS and YYNGEE. The V end lost 3 bases, the J end lost 5 bases, and 11 bases lay between the germline ends. This CDR3 has 14 residues. In nucleotides, the CDR3 is TGTGCCAGCAGCGGGCGAACAGGGACCGGGGAGCTGTTTTTT. This translates into CASSGRTGTGELFF. Filled out from reference TRBV9 and TRBJ2-2, the complete variable domain reads DSGVTQTPKHLITATGQRVTLRCSPRSGDLSVYWYQQSLDQGLQFLIQYYNGEERAKGNILERFSAQQFPDLHSELNLSSLELGDSALYFCASSGRTGTGELFFGEGSRLTVL.

Judged by abundance, this clone is medium-sized (0.01 to 0.1%). This rearrangement joins TRBV2 to TRBJ2-6, with 10 bases matching TRBD2. The CDR3 loop spans 19 amino acids. J lost 0 bases, V lost 2 bases, and 7 bases had no gene match. Germline V gene data show CDR1 as SNHLY and CDR2 as FYNNEI. The CDR3 DNA sequence: TGTGCCAGCAGTGAACAGGCGACTAGCGGGTTCTCTGGGGCCAACGTCCTGACTTTC. It is translated as CASSEQATSGFSGANVLTF. Looking up the rest from reference TRBV2 and TRBJ2-6 gives the full variable domain: EPEVTQTPSHQVTQMGQEVILRCVPISNHLYFYWYRQILGQKVEFLVSFYNNEISEKSEIFDDQFSVERPDGSNFTLKIRSTKLEDSAMYFCASSEQATSGFSGANVLTFGAGSRLTVL.

The chain is built from TRBV30 and TRBJ1-6, with TRBD1 matching over 7 bases. Germline values: CDR1 GTSNPN, CDR2 SVGIG (reference sequence). The CDR3 is made up of 14 amino acids. V was pared by 2 bases and J by 10 bases, with 8 bases of the junction left unmatched. The DNA of the CDR3 is TGTGCCTGGAGTCCCCGGACAGGATCCTCACCCCTCCACTTT. It yields the protein CAWSPRTGSSPLHF.

This rearrangement joins TRBV19 to TRBJ2-5, with 12 bases matching TRBD1. The CDR3 extends over 16 amino acids. Per the germline V gene, CDR1 is LNHDA and CDR2 is SQIVND (reference sequence). V lost 3 bases, J lost 6 bases, and 8 bases stayed unmatched. The CDR3 coding sequence is TGTGCCAGTAGTATCCCCGGGACAGGGGGCGGGAAGACCCAGTACTTC. It yields the protein CASSIPGTGGGKTQYF. The variable domain in full, with the rest retrieved from reference TRBV19 and TRBJ2-5, is DGGITQSPKYLFRKEGQNVTLSCEQNLNHDAMYWYRQDPGQGLRLIYYSQIVNDFQKGDIAEGYSVSREKKESFPLTVTSAQKNPTAFYLCASSIPGTGGGKTQYFGPGTRLLVL.

The V and J genes are TRBV2 and TRBJ1-1; 8 nucleotides align to TRBD1. Per germline, CDR1 SNHLY and CDR2 FYNNEI. Trimming at V came to 6 bases and at J to 5 bases, leaving 8 bases not matched to a gene. The CDR3 has 14 amino acids. CDR3 protein: CASRSQGGLTEAFF. The CDR3 DNA follows: TGTGCCAGCAGGTCACAGGGGGGGTTAACTGAAGCTTTCTTT.

Remarks on this clone: The sample contains more than one DNA sequence encoding this CDR3. The rearrangement links TRBV18 to TRBJ1-1; D remains ambiguous. Germline CDR1 is KGHSH and CDR2 is LQKENI. The CDR3 has 13 residues. V was pared by 2 bases and J by 1 base, with 5 bases between. CDR3 residues: CASSPTGNTEAFF. CDR3 DNA: TGTGCCAGCTCACCAACCGGGAACACTGAAGCTTTCTTT.